The TCR beta chain under discussion was sequenced for a study of blood T cell repertoires in COVID-19. On the study more broadly: Researchers got acute and convalescent COVID-19 samples from the United States, Italy and Spain. T cells, B-cell-depleted T cells, or PBMCs provided the cDNA or gDNA that served as material.

Trimming took 2 bases from V and 8 from J; bases not matched to a gene: 6. This CDR3 is 16 amino acids long. CDR1 and CDR2 (germline): SGDLS, YYNGEE. As handled by the study authors: Amplification with reference gene primers provided the estimates of nucleated cell counts. TCRdb keeps only in-frame clones here, not all; method: immunoSEQ multiplex PCR. V and J calls and clone size are those listed in that table; D and trimming were worked out from the DNA. Of 200,000 to 300,000 clones in the sample, about 85% were seen once. The V gene is TRBV9, the J gene TRBJ2-1; 14 bases align to TRBD2. The sequence was collected from a young man with active or convalescent COVID-19. Sequencing was done on a sample of peripheral blood. CDR3 coding DNA: TGTGCCAGCAGCGTCAGAGGGACTAGCGGGGGTTATGAGCAGTTCTTC. Protein sequence: CASSVRGTSGGYEQFF. The whole variable domain, filled in from reference TRBV9 and TRBJ2-1, reads DSGVTQTPKHLITATGQRVTLRCSPRSGDLSVYWYQQSLDQGLQFLIQYYNGEERAKGNILERFSAQQFPDLHSELNLSSLELGDSALYFCASSVRGTSGGYEQFFGPGTRLTVL.